The 4 T cell receptor beta chains reported below all come from one sample, sequenced in a study of regulatory T cells in long-lasting Graves disease. Libraries of TCR beta came from iRepertoire HTBI primers plus Arm-PCR of CDR3 regions. TCRdb ran MiXCR on the multiplex PCR reads and lists one entry per CDR3 protein. The repertoire holds roughly 220,000 distinct CDR3 sequences, about 16% seen once, with about 20% in the top ten. Described time point: newly diagnosed GD, antithyroid drugs for less than 3 months. There was RNA extracted from PBMCs, and the TCR library was made from it. The source material was peripheral blood mononuclear cells (PBMCs), sampled at new diagnosis, from a patient treated with antithyroid drugs. The receptor set was obtained from a female donor with Graves disease.

This clonotype was counted a few times. The chain carries TRBV12-3 or TRBV12-4 and TRBJ2-5; the D gene is possibly TRBD2 (5 bases). The CDR3 is 15 amino acids. With 7 bases removed from V and 4 bases from J, the gap between germline ends came to 19 bases. CDR3 coding DNA: TGTGCCAGCACCGAGATATCTAGCTACCTAGAGACCCAGTACTTC. Protein product: CASTEISSYLETQYF.

The sample holds many counts of this clonotype. The J gene is TRBJ1-1, the V gene TRBV19, with a possible D match to TRBD1 (6 bases). The CDR3 extends over 13 amino acids. Germline V gene lookup returns CDR1 LNHDA and CDR2 SQIVND (reference sequence). V shed 6 bases and J shed 5 bases, with 13 bases lying between them. The CDR3 DNA is TGTGCCAGTAGCGGGACCCAGGGGACTGAAGCTTTCTTT. This translates into CASSGTQGTEAFF.

This clonotype was observed many times. The genes are TRBV19 and TRBJ1-1; D is perhaps TRBD1 (5 bases). CDR3 length: 17 residues. Trimming cost V 3 bases and J 4 bases, with 21 bases left between them. The germline CDR1 and CDR2 sequences are LNHDA and SQIVND (reference sequence). Here the CDR3 reads CASSIGSWRGDSTEAFF. CDR3 nucleotides: TGTGCCAGTAGTATTGGGTCGTGGCGGGGGGACTCCACTGAAGCTTTCTTT.

The V call is TRBV9, the J call TRBJ2-7, with 15 nucleotides matching TRBD2. The CDR3 totals 17 residues. Germline CDR1 and CDR2: SGDLS and YYNGEE. V trimming: 0 bases; J trimming: 3 bases; junction bases outside the gene matches: 4. As DNA, the CDR3 is TGTGCCAGCAGCGTAGAGGGGACTAGCGGGGGGTACTACGAGCAGTACTTC. Amino acid sequence: CASSVEGTSGGYYEQYF.